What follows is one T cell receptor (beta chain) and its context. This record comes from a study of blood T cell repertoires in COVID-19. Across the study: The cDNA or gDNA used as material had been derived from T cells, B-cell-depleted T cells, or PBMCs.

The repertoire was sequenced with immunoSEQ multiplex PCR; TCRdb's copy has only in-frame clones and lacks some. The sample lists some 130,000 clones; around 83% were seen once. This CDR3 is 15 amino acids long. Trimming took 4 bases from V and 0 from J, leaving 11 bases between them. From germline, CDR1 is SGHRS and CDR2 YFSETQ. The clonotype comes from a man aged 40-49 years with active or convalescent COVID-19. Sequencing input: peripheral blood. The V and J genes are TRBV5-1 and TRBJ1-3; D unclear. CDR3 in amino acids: CASSAAGVSGNTIYF. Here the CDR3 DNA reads TGCGCCAGCAGCGCAGCAGGCGTCTCTGGAAACACCATATATTTT.